The entry below describes one T cell receptor beta chain. The antigen is not known. This entry belongs to a study of a mutant IDH1 vaccine in newly diagnosed glioma. The time point is: week 11, during vaccination. Vaccinated patients received 300 ug of mutant IDH1 20-mer peptide per dose, with topical imiquimod. The method was immunoSEQ multiplex PCR; TCRdb's version includes in-frame clones alone and lacks a portion of them. The data contain about 66,000 clones, roughly 84% of them singletons. Looked up from germline, CDR1 is SNHLY and CDR2 is FYNNEI. The CDR3 loop spans 15 amino acids. J lost 6 bases, V lost 2 bases, and 4 bases had no gene match.

This sample comprised PBMCs, obtained from a glioma patient whose treatment included an IDH1 peptide vaccine. The sequence was collected from a woman aged 50 to 60 with glioma. J is TRBJ2-1 and V is TRBV2; TRBD1 matches at 10 bases. In DNA form, the CDR3 reads TGTGCCAGCAGTGAAAGGAGGACAGGGGGCAATGAGCAGTTCTTC. This codes for CASSERRTGGNEQFF.